The sample holds a few counts of the clone carrying this TCR beta chain. No antigen is known for it. This entry is derived from a study of T cell repertoires in cytomegalovirus infection. Study in general: Both recently identified HLA-C-restricted and well-studied HLA-B-restricted CMV epitopes were used in the study. Study-wide results and caveats: There were HLA-C-restricted CMV-specific TCR beta clonotypes dominating the ex vivo response. Totalled public TCR beta family frequency picked out people who carried CMV plus the relevant HLA.

TCRdb called the reads again in MiXCR, with one record for every CDR3 protein. Among roughly 920,000 distinct CDR3 sequences, about a third were seen once, and the ten largest hold roughly 13%. The germline V gene encodes CDR1 MNHEY and CDR2 SVGAGI. Trimming cost V 6 bases and J 1 base, with 21 bases left between them. The CDR3 spans 17 residues. Sequencing was performed on cultured CD8+ T cells from PBMCs, taken from culture after CMV antigen stimulation. The rearrangement uses TRBV6-5 and TRBJ1-1; D remains unclear. The TCR was taken from a human donor in good health (CMV status not recorded). Some clones in this sample may be carry-over from other donors' samples. The CDR3, as DNA: TGTGCCAGCAGACATATCGAGGAACGGAGCTCGAACACTGAAGCTTTCTTT. It encodes CASRHIEERSSNTEAFF.